Here is one TCR beta chain with its context. As for treatment: roughly 18 received Ad26.COV2.S at low or high dose, single or two shots; roughly 5 received placebo; per-sample allocation not given. After the first vaccine or placebo injection, samples were drawn on day 63. The method was immunoSEQ multiplex PCR; TCRdb's version includes in-frame clones alone and lacks a portion of them. Of roughly 460,000 clones in the sample, around 89% were seen once. The junction had 8 bases not matched to a gene; V was cut back by 5 bases and J by 7 bases. Germline CDR1 is KGHSH and CDR2 is LQKENI. The length of the CDR3 is 14 residues. These data are taken from a study of Ad26.COV2.S vaccination and SARS-CoV-2 variants.

This specimen consisted of peripheral blood, obtained in a trial of Ad26.COV2.S vaccine versus placebo. This TCR was sampled from a person aged 18-65 years who received the Ad26.COV2.S COVID-19 vaccine or a placebo. The V gene is TRBV18, the J gene TRBJ2-1, with 7 bases matching TRBD2. The CDR3 loop reads CASSGLRENNEQFF. The CDR3 nucleotides read TGTGCCAGCTCAGGGTTGCGGGAGAATAATGAGCAGTTCTTC. The full variable domain, with the rest looked up from reference TRBV18 and TRBJ2-1, is NAGVMQNPRHLVRRRGQEARLRCSPMKGHSHVYWYRQLPEEGLKFMVYLQKENIIDESGMPKERFSAEFPKEGPSILRIQQVVRGDSAAYFCASSGLRENNEQFFGPGTRLTVL.